Given below is one TCR beta chain in context. As yet, its antigen is unknown. CCR7-negative CD45RA+ TemRA cells were combined with CD45RO+ cells to form CD8 memory. V shed 4 bases, J shed 1 base, and the junction held 10 bases outside the gene matches. Germline V gives CDR1 LGHNA, CDR2 YNFKEQ. CDR3 size: 17 residues. These data belong to a study of shared clonotypes between healthy human individuals. Findings of the study overall: Only a few donors were included, so the genetic and exposure-history diversity represented was limited. Sequencing of the sorted subsets was shown by rarefaction to be incomplete despite large depth.

Clones were sequenced by immunoSEQ multiplex PCR, and TCRdb holds only the in-frame ones, with some missing. The sample records some 380,000 clones, 96% being singletons. The specimen was memory CD8+ T cells sorted from blood. Subset: CD45RO+ cells pooled with CCR7-negative TemRA cells. This clonotype was obtained from a young man in good health. The chain employs TRBV4-2 and TRBJ1-1; 9 bases fit TRBD1. CDR3 DNA: TGTGCCAGCAGCCGCAACCGGGACAGGGAATGGAACACTGAAGCTTTCTTT. Translation gives CASSRNRDREWNTEAFF.